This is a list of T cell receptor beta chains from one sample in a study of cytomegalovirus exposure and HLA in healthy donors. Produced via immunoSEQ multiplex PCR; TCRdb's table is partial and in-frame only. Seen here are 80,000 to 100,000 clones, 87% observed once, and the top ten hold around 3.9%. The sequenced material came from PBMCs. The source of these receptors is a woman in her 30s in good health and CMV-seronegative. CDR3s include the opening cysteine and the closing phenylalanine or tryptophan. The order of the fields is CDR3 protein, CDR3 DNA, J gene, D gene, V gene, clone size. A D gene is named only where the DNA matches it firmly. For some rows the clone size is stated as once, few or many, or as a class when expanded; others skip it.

CASSNTGVSGNTIYF TGTGCCAGTAGTAATACAGGGGTATCTGGAAACACCATATATTTT TRBJ1-3 TRBD1 TRBV19 .
CASSQVEGSINIQYF TGCGCCAGCAGCCAAGTCGAGGGTTCCATAAACATTCAGTACTTC TRBJ2-4 . TRBV4-3 .
CASSLGLLNQPQHF TGTGCCAGCAGCTTGGGGCTTCTCAATCAGCCCCAGCATTTT TRBJ1-5 . TRBV5-5 .
CASSLGGSYSYEQYF TGTGCCAGCAGCTTGGGCGGCAGCTATTCCTACGAGCAGTACTTC TRBJ2-7 . TRBV5-4 .
CASSAEGLSNQPQHF TGTGCCAGCAGCGCGGAGGGGTTGAGCAATCAGCCCCAGCATTTT TRBJ1-5 . TRBV5-8 .
CASSRGQGSTIYF TGCGCCAGCAGCAGGGGACAGGGGAGCACCATATATTTT TRBJ1-3 TRBD1 TRBV5-1 few
CASSRAGGSYEQYF TGTGCCAGCAGCCGCGCGGGAGGTTCCTACGAGCAGTACTTC TRBJ2-7 TRBD2 TRBV14 .
CASSYGGVTSEQFF TGTGCCAGCAGTTACGGCGGAGTTACGAGTGAGCAGTTCTTC TRBJ2-1 . TRBV27 .
CASTPPQTDTQYF TGTGCCAGCACCCCCCCCCAGACAGATACGCAGTATTTT TRBJ2-3 . TRBV13 .
CASSEWGGTLNEKLFF TGTGCCAGCAGTGAATGGGGGGGGACCTTAAATGAAAAACTGTTTTTT TRBJ1-4 . TRBV6-1 .
CASSLVGTGKYDQPQHF TGTGCCAGCAGCTTAGTGGGAACAGGGAAGTATGATCAGCCCCAGCATTTT TRBJ1-5 . TRBV7-9 .
CASSYSIAGGYNEQFF TGTGCCAGCAGTTACTCTATAGCGGGAGGGTACAATGAGCAGTTCTTC TRBJ2-1 TRBD2 TRBV6-5 .
CASSFLGFGSEAFF TGCGCCAGCAGCTTTTTGGGCTTTGGCTCTGAAGCTTTCTTT TRBJ1-1 . TRBV5-1 .
CATSTGELFF TGTGCCACTAGCACCGGGGAGCTGTTTTTT TRBJ2-2 . TRBV28 .
CASSGRTGPRKLFF TGTGCCAGCAGTGGTCGGACAGGACCTAGAAAACTGTTTTTT TRBJ1-4 TRBD1 TRBV2 .
CASSQDRRGSGSGYTF TGTGCCAGCAGCCAAGATAGGAGGGGCTCGGGCTCTGGCTACACCTTC TRBJ1-2 . TRBV4-2 few
CASSQDPYRGTYGYTF TGCGCCAGCAGCCAAGACCCCTATCGGGGGACCTATGGCTACACCTTC TRBJ1-2 . TRBV4-3 .
CASSEHRGDGQDEQFF TGTGCCAGCAGTGAACATCGGGGGGATGGCCAGGATGAGCAGTTCTTC TRBJ2-1 TRBD2 TRBV25-1 .
CAISPFREGPGEQYF TGTGCCATCAGTCCTTTCCGGGAGGGCCCGGGCGAGCAGTACTTC TRBJ2-7 TRBD2 TRBV10-3 .
CASSLDGTDTQYF TGTGCTAGCAGCTTAGACGGTACAGATACGCAGTATTTT TRBJ2-3 . TRBV7-7 .
CASSFRGFPSDTQYF TGTGCCAGCAGTTTCAGGGGTTTTCCCTCAGATACGCAGTATTTT TRBJ2-3 . TRBV27 .
CASSLSGTGASDEAFF TGTGCCAGCAGCCTCTCCGGGACAGGGGCCTCGGATGAAGCTTTCTTT TRBJ1-1 TRBD1 TRBV4-2 .
CASSLGGWNPYEQYF TGCGCCAGCAGCTTAGGCGGCTGGAATCCCTACGAGCAGTACTTC TRBJ2-7 . TRBV5-1 once
CASSEGQGTGETQYF TGTGCCAGCAGTGAGGGACAGGGTACCGGGGAGACCCAGTACTTC TRBJ2-5 TRBD1 TRBV6-1 .
CASSDSGNSYEQYF TGCGCCAGCAGCGATAGCGGGAACTCCTACGAGCAGTACTTC TRBJ2-7 TRBD2 TRBV5-1 .
CASSPGLYSNQPQHF TGTGCCAGCAGCCCGGGTTTATATAGCAATCAGCCCCAGCATTTT TRBJ1-5 . TRBV5-6 .
CASSLSRGSDEKLFF TGTGCCAGCAGCCTTTCCAGGGGCTCGGATGAAAAACTGTTTTTT TRBJ1-4 . TRBV4-2 .
CASSLNSDTEAFF TGTGCCAGCAGCTTAAACTCGGACACTGAAGCTTTCTTT TRBJ1-1 . TRBV7-3 .
CASSYFSKTGDKTF TGTGCCAGCAGTTACTTTTCTAAAACAGGGGATAAGACCTTC TRBJ1-2 TRBD1 TRBV6-5 .
CASSRDTAFPSGNTIYF TGCGCCAGCAGCAGGGACACGGCGTTCCCCTCTGGAAACACCATATATTTT TRBJ1-3 . TRBV5-1 .
CSVLTGDDNEQFF TGCAGCGTTCTTACAGGAGATGACAATGAGCAGTTCTTC TRBJ2-1 . TRBV29-1 .
CASSLAGGSYEQYF TGTGCCAGCAGTCTAGCGGGTGGTTCCTACGAGCAGTACTTC TRBJ2-7 TRBD2 TRBV28 .
CASSPKDNPNYGYTF TGTGCCAGCTCACCGAAAGACAATCCCAACTATGGCTACACCTTC TRBJ1-2 . TRBV18 .
CASSESQTGGSTEAFF TGCGCCAGCAGTGAGTCCCAGACAGGGGGGAGCACTGAAGCTTTCTTT TRBJ1-1 TRBD1 TRBV10-1 .
CASSETQIYNQPQHF TGTGCCAGCAGTGAAACCCAGATATACAATCAGCCCCAGCATTTT TRBJ1-5 . TRBV6-1 .
CAISGGVEETQYF TGTGCCATCAGTGGGGGGGTTGAAGAGACCCAGTACTTC TRBJ2-5 . TRBV10-3 .
CASSVANSMSPETQYF TGTGCCAGCAGCGTAGCTAACAGCATGAGCCCAGAGACCCAGTACTTC TRBJ2-5 . TRBV9 .
CATSRDKGGGFYNIQYF TGTGCCACCAGCAGAGATAAGGGAGGAGGGTTTTATAACATTCAGTACTTC TRBJ2-4 . TRBV15 .
CASSIPGGFEKLFF TGTGCCAGTAGTATTCCCGGGGGGTTTGAAAAACTGTTTTTT TRBJ1-4 . TRBV19 .
CASSPSGGGQPGELFF TGTGCCAGCAGCCCCTCTGGGGGGGGGCAACCCGGGGAGCTGTTTTTT TRBJ2-2 . TRBV5-4 .
CASSLKDRGAYNEQFF TGTGCCAGCTCACTTAAGGACAGGGGAGCCTACAATGAGCAGTTCTTC TRBJ2-1 TRBD1 TRBV18 .
CASSIGQFAYEQYF TGTGCCAGTAGTATTGGACAGTTCGCCTACGAGCAGTACTTC TRBJ2-7 . TRBV19 once
CASSLTSGFTYEQYF TGCGCCAGCAGCTTAACTAGCGGATTCACCTACGAGCAGTACTTC TRBJ2-7 TRBD2 TRBV5-1 .
CASSPGGTEAFF TGTGCCAGCAGCCCCGGCGGCACTGAAGCTTTCTTT TRBJ1-1 . TRBV5-5 .
CASGGTGNNYGYTF TGTGCTAGTGGGGGGACAGGAAATAACTATGGCTACACCTTC TRBJ1-2 TRBD1 TRBV12-5 .
CASSRDYYGYTF TGTGCCAGTAGTAGGGACTACTATGGCTACACCTTC TRBJ1-2 . TRBV19 .
CASSPSSGFTYEQYF TGTGCCAGCTCACCTTCTAGCGGCTTCACCTACGAGCAGTACTTC TRBJ2-7 TRBD2 TRBV18 once
CASSLYEQYF TGTGCCAGCAGTCTCTACGAGCAGTACTTC TRBJ2-7 . TRBV2 .
CASSYGLAATNEQFF TGTGCCAGCAGTTACGGACTAGCGGCCACCAATGAGCAGTTCTTC TRBJ2-1 TRBD2 TRBV6-5 .
CASSLRGSTSYEQYF TGTGCCAGCAGTTTAAGGGGGAGTACCTCCTACGAGCAGTACTTC TRBJ2-7 . TRBV28 .